The rows below give T cell receptor beta chains drawn from one sample of a study of cytomegalovirus exposure and HLA in healthy donors. The protocol was immunoSEQ multiplex PCR, while the TCRdb copy is restricted to in-frame clones and leaves out a portion. The sample has fewer than 60,000 clones; the top ten hold more than 9%. Sequences were obtained from PBMCs. The receptors shown here come from a woman aged 25 to 39 in good health and CMV-seropositive. Both conserved end residues are part of each CDR3. A D gene is named only where the DNA matches it firmly.

D	V	CDR3
TRBD2	TRBV10-1	CASSESLAGVADTQYF
NA	TRBV7-9	CASTTGGADQETQYF
NA	TRBV19	CASSIGGAHQPQHF
TRBD1	TRBV19	CASSRSLGTGIGGYTF
TRBD2	TRBV29-1	CSAQTPGLGGNEQFF
TRBD1	TRBV19	CASQDRPSGYTF
TRBD2	TRBV9	CASSVDASGADTQYF
TRBD2	TRBV10-1	CASSLSGTYEQYF
TRBD1	TRBV29-1	CSVEEQGDPYEQYF
NA	TRBV18	CASSPQGQDTEAFF
NA	TRBV4-1	CASSQDSGLTDTQYF
TRBD2	TRBV2	CASRSGRPLYEQYF
TRBD2	TRBV13	CASSWTGTSGGALGEQYF
TRBD2	TRBV6-4	CASSDARRASGDQDTQYF
TRBD1	TRBV19	CASSIPGQLYEQYF
TRBD1	TRBV7-9	CASSLTPGGGMNTEAFF
NA	TRBV6-6	CASSYSDRYEQYF
NA	TRBV4-1	CASSQARSLETFTDTQYF
TRBD1	TRBV5-5	CASSIRDRVDEQYF
TRBD1	TRBV19	CASRFKGQGMYEQYF
NA	TRBV9	CASSVGARGELFF
TRBD2	TRBV4-1	CASSQPASGRRSGEQFF
NA	TRBV27	CASSYRDRLGYGYTF
NA	TRBV25-1	CASSSGPNYGYTF
NA	TRBV18	CASSQNGDTEAFF
TRBD1	TRBV15	CATSTGTGGGETQYF
NA	TRBV30	CAALTELPGSGNTIYF
NA	TRBV5-5	CASSLDWNTEAFF
TRBD1	TRBV6-6	CASGQGAPKQPQHF
NA	TRBV9	CASSSTGRSLNYGYTF
TRBD1	TRBV7-2	CASSLRQGDNSPLHF
TRBD2	TRBV11-2	CASSPRGLAEQETQYF
NA	TRBV18	CASSDRLMNTEAFF
TRBD1	TRBV5-4	CASSQGQYYEQYF
NA	TRBV5-1	CASSLEGGASQETQYF
NA	TRBV30	CAWSVLSGTTQPQHF
NA	TRBV11-2	CASSWDIYNEQFF
TRBD1	TRBV11-3	CASRLQGNQFF
TRBD1	TRBV15	CATSTGGQGRYEQYF
TRBD1	TRBV9	CASSVDVTGGGGYGYTF
TRBD2	TRBV10-3	CAISGLAGGDEQFF
TRBD2	TRBV5-1	CASSLGRAGTDTQYF
TRBD1	TRBV19	CASKKGTGNTDTQYF
NA	TRBV5-1	CASSPGLGGGETQYF
TRBD1	TRBV7-9	CASSLEVRTGSNTEAFF
NA	TRBV14	CASSRRFETGRTEAFF
NA	TRBV5-1	CASSPHINRDTEAFF
NA	TRBV5-6	CASSPGGTGWETQYF
NA	TRBV5-6	CASSLLTDSLNEKLFF
TRBD2	TRBV7-3	CARGLAGYFSYEQYF
TRBD2	TRBV7-8	CASSNSGSFRETQYF
TRBD2	TRBV19	CASSEAGEETQYF